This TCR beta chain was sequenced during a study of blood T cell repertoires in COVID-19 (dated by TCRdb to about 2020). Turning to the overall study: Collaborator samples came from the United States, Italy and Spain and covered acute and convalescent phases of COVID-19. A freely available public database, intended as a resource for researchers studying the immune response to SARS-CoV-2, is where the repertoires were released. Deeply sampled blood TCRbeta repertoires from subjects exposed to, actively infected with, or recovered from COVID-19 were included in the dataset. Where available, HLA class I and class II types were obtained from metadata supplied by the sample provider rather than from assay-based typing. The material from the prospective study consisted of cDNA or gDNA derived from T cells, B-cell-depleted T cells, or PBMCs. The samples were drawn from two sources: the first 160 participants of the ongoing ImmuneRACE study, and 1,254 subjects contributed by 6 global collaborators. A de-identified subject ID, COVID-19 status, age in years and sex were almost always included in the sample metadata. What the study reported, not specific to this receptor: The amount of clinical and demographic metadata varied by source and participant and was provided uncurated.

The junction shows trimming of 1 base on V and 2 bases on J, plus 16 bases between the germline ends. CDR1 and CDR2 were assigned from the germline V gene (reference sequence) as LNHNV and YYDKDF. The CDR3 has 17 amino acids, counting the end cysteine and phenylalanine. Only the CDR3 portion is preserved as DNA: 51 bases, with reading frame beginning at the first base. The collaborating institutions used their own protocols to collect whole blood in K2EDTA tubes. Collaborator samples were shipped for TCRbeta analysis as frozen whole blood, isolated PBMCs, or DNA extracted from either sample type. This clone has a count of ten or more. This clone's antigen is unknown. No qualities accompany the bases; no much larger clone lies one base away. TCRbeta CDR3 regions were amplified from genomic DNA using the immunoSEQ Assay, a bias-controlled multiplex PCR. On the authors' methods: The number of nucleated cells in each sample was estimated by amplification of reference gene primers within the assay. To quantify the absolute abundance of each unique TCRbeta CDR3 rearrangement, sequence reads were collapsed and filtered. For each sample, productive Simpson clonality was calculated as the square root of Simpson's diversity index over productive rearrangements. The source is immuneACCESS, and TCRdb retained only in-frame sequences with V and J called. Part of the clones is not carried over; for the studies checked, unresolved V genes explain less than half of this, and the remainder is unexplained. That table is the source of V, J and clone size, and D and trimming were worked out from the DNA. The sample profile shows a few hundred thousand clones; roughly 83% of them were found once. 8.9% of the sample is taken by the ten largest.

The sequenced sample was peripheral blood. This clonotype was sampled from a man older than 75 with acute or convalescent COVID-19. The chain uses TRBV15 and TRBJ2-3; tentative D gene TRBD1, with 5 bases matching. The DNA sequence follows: TGTGCCACCAGCAGAGGCCTACTTAGACAGCCCACAGATACGCAGTATTTT. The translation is CATSRGLLRQPTDTQYF.